Listed below are T cell receptor beta chains from one sample, sequenced in a study of shared clonotypes between healthy human individuals. Sequencing used immunoSEQ multiplex PCR; TCRdb keeps in-frame clones, though not all of them. The table shows some 2,500,000 clones, with 93% occurring only once. Sequencing input: naive CD4+ T cells from PBMCs. These receptors were taken from a man between 18 and 29 years old in good health. Some clones in this sample may be carry-over from other donors' samples. The CDR3 runs from the conserved cysteine through the conserved F or W.

TRBV28,TRBJ1-5,CASTSVGFQPQHF
TRBV11-2,NA,CASSGGVGYEQYF
TRBV19,TRBJ1-2,CASKYDRNYGYTF
TRBV2,TRBJ2-7,CASRPGGSRYEQYF
TRBV27,TRBJ2-3,CASSLPPGLGLADTQYF
TRBV2,TRBJ2-1,CASKLVADEQFF
TRBV28,TRBJ2-7,CASSPRGEQYF
TRBV19,TRBJ2-2,CASSAKRNGELFF
TRBV6-5,TRBJ1-5,CASSSRTGLGNQPQHF
TRBV19,TRBJ2-7,CASSTQTVTYEQYF
TRBV11-2,TRBJ1-4,CASSRLTGVDEKLFF
TRBV7-2,TRBJ2-2,CASSRRTPPGELFF
TRBV20-1,TRBJ1-1,CSARPNTEAFF
TRBV28,TRBJ1-2,CASTFQGQTFFNYGYTF
TRBV7-3,TRBJ2-7,CASSLGPTSYEQYF
TRBV5-4,TRBJ2-3,CASGRGSTDTQYF
TRBV28,TRBJ2-3,CASRRIPGDTQYF
TRBV7-2,TRBJ2-1,CASSPGGDYHNEQFF
TRBV7-9,TRBJ1-2,CASSLTTGAAHNYGYTF
TRBV14,TRBJ1-2,CASSQDLGGIYGYTF
TRBV11-2,TRBJ1-1,CASSLGIEAFF
TRBV28,TRBJ1-2,CASIPGTAYGYTF
TRBV7-2,TRBJ1-4,CASSLAGGGEKLFF
TRBV7-2,TRBJ2-1,CASSLALPLWYNEQFF
TRBV2,TRBJ1-3,CASSAVGYTIYF
TRBV28,TRBJ2-1,CASGDVADPEKFF
TRBV5-1,TRBJ2-3,CASSLPGTAQYF
TRBV5-1,TRBJ2-7,CASSLASGSYEQYF
TRBV25-1,TRBJ1-3,CASSAVQGTGNTIYF
TRBV9,TRBJ1-3,CASREDRENTIYF
TRBV4-1,TRBJ2-1,CASSQVWRKEDEQFF
TRBV19,TRBJ1-1,CASSSLRPNKGNTEAFF
TRBV7-6,TRBJ1-2,CASSLFPQNYGYTF